This is a list of T cell receptor beta chains from one sample in a study of shared clonotypes between healthy human individuals. This table comes from immunoSEQ multiplex PCR, and its TCRdb copy is limited to in-frame clones, with some not included. The repertoire includes about 2 million clones, approximately 94% of them detected once, and 0.85% to 1.3% sits in the top ten. Sequenced sample: naive CD8+ T cells sorted from blood. These TCRs come from a man aged 18 to 29 in good health. Both conserved end residues are trimmed from each CDR3. Fields, in order: V gene, J gene, CDR3 protein.

V gene: TRBV28; J gene: TRBJ2-5; CDR3 protein: ASSPGTSGPQETQY
V gene: TRBV11-2; J gene: TRBJ1-6; CDR3 protein: ASSFSPGGHNSPLH
V gene: TRBV4-1; J gene: TRBJ2-1; CDR3 protein: ASSQDAASGSIVGEQF
V gene: TRBV5-6; J gene: TRBJ2-7; CDR3 protein: ASSWGDSYEQY
V gene: TRBV18; J gene: TRBJ1-2; CDR3 protein: ASSPILVATGDLGYT
V gene: TRBV9; J gene: TRBJ2-2; CDR3 protein: ASSARVNTGELF
V gene: TRBV7-9; J gene: TRBJ2-1; CDR3 protein: ASSPPVRAPYNEQF
V gene: TRBV5-3; J gene: TRBJ1-4; CDR3 protein: ARSPEGGHNEKLF
V gene: TRBV6-6; J gene: TRBJ2-2; CDR3 protein: ASNDPTDLGTGELF
V gene: TRBV10-2; J gene: TRBJ2-3; CDR3 protein: ASRAGLAPQY
V gene: TRBV7-9; J gene: TRBJ1-1; CDR3 protein: ASSHQGTVNTEAF
V gene: TRBV30; J gene: TRBJ2-7; CDR3 protein: ALGGEQY
V gene: TRBV30; J gene: TRBJ1-2; CDR3 protein: AWSVEEDYGYT
V gene: TRBV27; J gene: TRBJ2-5; CDR3 protein: ASSLSIGGQETQY
V gene: TRBV6-5; J gene: TRBJ2-2; CDR3 protein: ASSYSSGEDTGELF
V gene: TRBV5-1; J gene: TRBJ2-1; CDR3 protein: ASSPGTVYNEQF
V gene: TRBV11-2; J gene: TRBJ2-1; CDR3 protein: ASSLANYNEQF
V gene: TRBV7-9; J gene: TRBJ1-5; CDR3 protein: ASSFSEGNQPQH
V gene: TRBV19; J gene: TRBJ2-7; CDR3 protein: ASSPPGRKGSYEQY
V gene: TRBV14; J gene: TRBJ2-1; CDR3 protein: ASSQAPQYNEQF
V gene: TRBV19; J gene: TRBJ2-7; CDR3 protein: ASSITGNQYEQY
V gene: TRBV6-5; J gene: TRBJ1-2; CDR3 protein: ASRSKGTGKGGYT
V gene: TRBV28; J gene: NA; CDR3 protein: ASSLLHSSYEQY
V gene: TRBV4-1; J gene: TRBJ2-3; CDR3 protein: ASSRTVRSTDTQY
V gene: TRBV19; J gene: TRBJ2-3; CDR3 protein: ASSIVGRPTGTQY
V gene: TRBV7-8; J gene: TRBJ2-5; CDR3 protein: ASSLVLGTGETQY
V gene: TRBV4-3; J gene: TRBJ1-4; CDR3 protein: ASSPLSPPATNEKLF
V gene: TRBV6-1; J gene: TRBJ2-7; CDR3 protein: ASSEASGLMGALLTYEQY
V gene: TRBV30; J gene: TRBJ1-2; CDR3 protein: AWNQGARGYT
V gene: TRBV27; J gene: TRBJ2-1; CDR3 protein: ASSSPGAGLYNEQF
V gene: TRBV28; J gene: TRBJ2-7; CDR3 protein: ASPPAGGFYEQY
V gene: TRBV27; J gene: TRBJ2-7; CDR3 protein: ASSNSGGPPYEQY
V gene: TRBV9; J gene: TRBJ2-3; CDR3 protein: ASSVVSGGNTDTQY
V gene: TRBV5-3; J gene: TRBJ2-7; CDR3 protein: ARSFRDRAFHYEQY
V gene: TRBV4-1; J gene: TRBJ1-3; CDR3 protein: ASSQAGTTGNTIY
V gene: TRBV5-6; J gene: TRBJ1-5; CDR3 protein: ASSLLGADNQPQH
V gene: TRBV7-2; J gene: TRBJ2-1; CDR3 protein: ASSLGSGTYNEQF
V gene: TRBV6-1; J gene: TRBJ2-1; CDR3 protein: ASSDERGYNEQF